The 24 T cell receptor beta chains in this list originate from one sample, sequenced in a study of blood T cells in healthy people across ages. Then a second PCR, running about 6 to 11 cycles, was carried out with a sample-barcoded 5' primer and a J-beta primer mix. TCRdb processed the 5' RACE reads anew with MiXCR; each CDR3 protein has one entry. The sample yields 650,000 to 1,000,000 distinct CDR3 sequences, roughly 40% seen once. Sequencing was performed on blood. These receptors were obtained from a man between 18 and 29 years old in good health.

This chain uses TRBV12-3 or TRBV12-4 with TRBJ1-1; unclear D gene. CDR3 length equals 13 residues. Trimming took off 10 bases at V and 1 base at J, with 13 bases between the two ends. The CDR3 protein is CAIRKLGNTEAFF. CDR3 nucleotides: TGTGCCATACGAAAGTTGGGGAACACTGAAGCTTTCTTT.

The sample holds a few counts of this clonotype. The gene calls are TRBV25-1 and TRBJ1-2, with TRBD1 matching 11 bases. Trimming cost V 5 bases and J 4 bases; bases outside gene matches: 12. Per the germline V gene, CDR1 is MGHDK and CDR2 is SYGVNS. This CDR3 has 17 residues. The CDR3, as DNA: TGTGCCAGCAGTCGGTTCCTCGGGACAGGGGGGACCTATGGCTACACCTTC. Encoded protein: CASSRFLGTGGTYGYTF.

This CDR3 is CASSRGASGYYEQYF. DNA for the CDR3: TGTGCCAGCAGCCGGGGGGCCTCGGGCTACTACGAGCAGTACTTC. This chain uses TRBV3-1 with TRBJ2-7; D might be TRBD1 or TRBD2, each matching 6 bases. This CDR3 has 15 residues. The V gene's germline CDR1 is LGHDT and CDR2 YNNKEL (reference sequence). With 4 bases removed from V and 3 bases from J, the gap between germline ends came to 16 bases.

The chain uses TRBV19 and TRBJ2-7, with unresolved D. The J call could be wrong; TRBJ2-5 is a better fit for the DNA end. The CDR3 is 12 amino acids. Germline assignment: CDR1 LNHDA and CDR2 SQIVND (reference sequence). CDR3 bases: TGTGCCAGTAGTGGTGAGACTGAGACCCAGTACTTC. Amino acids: CASSGETETQYF.

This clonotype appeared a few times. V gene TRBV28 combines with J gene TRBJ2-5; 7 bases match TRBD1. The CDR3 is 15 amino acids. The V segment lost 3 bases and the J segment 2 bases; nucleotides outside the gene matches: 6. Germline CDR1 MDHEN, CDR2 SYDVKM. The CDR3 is CASSLPRQGQETQYF. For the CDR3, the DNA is TGTGCCAGCAGTTTGCCCCGACAGGGACAAGAGACCCAGTACTTC.

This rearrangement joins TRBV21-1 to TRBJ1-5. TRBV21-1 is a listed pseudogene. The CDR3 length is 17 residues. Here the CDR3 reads CASSKRHLPNSNQPQHF. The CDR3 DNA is TGTGCCAGCAGCAAACGACATCTCCCGAATAGCAATCAGCCCCAGCATTTT.

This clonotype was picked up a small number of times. The CDR3: CASSPTGGHGATNEKLFF. For the CDR3, the DNA is TGTGCCAGCAGCCCTACAGGGGGCCACGGGGCAACTAATGAAAAACTGTTTTTT. This chain connects TRBV3-1 to TRBJ1-4, with 9 positions matching TRBD1. The CDR3 extends over 18 amino acids. V trimming: 4 bases; J trimming: 0 bases; junction bases outside the gene matches: 9. Germline V lookup: CDR1 LGHDT, CDR2 YNNKEL (reference sequence).

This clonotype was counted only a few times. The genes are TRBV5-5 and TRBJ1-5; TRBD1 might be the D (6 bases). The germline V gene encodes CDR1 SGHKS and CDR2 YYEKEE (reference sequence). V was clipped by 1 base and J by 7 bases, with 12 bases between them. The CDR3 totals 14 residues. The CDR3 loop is CASSLRGDVQPQHF. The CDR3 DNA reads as TGTGCCAGCAGCTTGAGGGGGGACGTGCAGCCCCAGCATTTT.

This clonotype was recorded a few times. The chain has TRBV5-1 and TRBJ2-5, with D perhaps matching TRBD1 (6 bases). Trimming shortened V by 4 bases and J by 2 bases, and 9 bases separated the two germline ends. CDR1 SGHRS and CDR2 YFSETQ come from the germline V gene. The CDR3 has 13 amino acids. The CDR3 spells CASSTDRQETQYF. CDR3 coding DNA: TGCGCCAGCAGCACGGACAGACAAGAGACCCAGTACTTC. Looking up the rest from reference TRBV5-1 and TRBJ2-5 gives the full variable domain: KAGVTQTPRYLIKTRGQQVTLSCSPISGHRSVSWYQQTPGQGLQFLFEYFSETQRNKGNFPGRFSGRQFSNSRSEMNVSTLELGDSALYLCASSTDRQETQYFGPGTRLLVL.

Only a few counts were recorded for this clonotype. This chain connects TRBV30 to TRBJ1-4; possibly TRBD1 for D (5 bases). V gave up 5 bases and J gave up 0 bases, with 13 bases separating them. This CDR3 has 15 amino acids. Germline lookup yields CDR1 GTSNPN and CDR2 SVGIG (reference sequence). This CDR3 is CAWLTGSATNEKLFF. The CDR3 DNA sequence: TGTGCCTGGCTTACAGGTTCAGCAACTAATGAAAAACTGTTTTTT.

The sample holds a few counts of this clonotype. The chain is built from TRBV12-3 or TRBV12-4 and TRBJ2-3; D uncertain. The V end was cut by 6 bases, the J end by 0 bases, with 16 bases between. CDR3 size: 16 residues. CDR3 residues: CASSPPTPFSTDTQYF. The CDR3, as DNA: TGTGCCAGCAGCCCCCCTACTCCCTTTAGCACAGATACGCAGTATTTT.

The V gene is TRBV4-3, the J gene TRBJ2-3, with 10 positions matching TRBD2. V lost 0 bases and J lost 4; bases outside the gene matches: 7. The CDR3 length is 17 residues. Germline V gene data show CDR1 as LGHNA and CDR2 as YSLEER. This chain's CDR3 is CASSQDRGLAGADTQYF. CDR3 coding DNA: TGCGCCAGCAGCCAAGATAGGGGGCTAGCGGGGGCAGATACGCAGTATTTT.

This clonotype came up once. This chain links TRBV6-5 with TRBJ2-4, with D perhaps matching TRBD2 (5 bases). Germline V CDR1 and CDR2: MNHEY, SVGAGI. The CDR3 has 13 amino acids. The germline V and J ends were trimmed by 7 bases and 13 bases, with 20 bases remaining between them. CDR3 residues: CASTNRGSVEQYF. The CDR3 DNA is TGTGCCAGCACGAACAGAGGGTCGGTGGAGCAGTACTTC.

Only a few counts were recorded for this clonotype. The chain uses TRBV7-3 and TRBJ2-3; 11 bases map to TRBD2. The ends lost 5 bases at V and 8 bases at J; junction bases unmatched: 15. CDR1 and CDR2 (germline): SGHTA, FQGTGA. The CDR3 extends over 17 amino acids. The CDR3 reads CASSPNPVAGGPSTQYF. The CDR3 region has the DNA TGTGCCAGCAGCCCAAACCCCGTAGCGGGGGGGCCGAGTACGCAGTATTTT.

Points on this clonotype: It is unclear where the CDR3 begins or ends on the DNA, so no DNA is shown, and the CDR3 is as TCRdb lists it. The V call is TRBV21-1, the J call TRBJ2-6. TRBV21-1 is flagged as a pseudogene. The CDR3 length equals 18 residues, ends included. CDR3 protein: CASSKKFAWGSGANVLTF.

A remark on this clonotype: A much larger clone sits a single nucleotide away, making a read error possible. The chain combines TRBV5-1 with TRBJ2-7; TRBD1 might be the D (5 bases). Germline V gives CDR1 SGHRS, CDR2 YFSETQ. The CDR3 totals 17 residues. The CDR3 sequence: CASSFRVTNLSSYVQYF. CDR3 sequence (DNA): TGCGCCAGCAGCTTCAGGGTGACCAACTTGAGCTCCTACGTGCAGTACTTC.

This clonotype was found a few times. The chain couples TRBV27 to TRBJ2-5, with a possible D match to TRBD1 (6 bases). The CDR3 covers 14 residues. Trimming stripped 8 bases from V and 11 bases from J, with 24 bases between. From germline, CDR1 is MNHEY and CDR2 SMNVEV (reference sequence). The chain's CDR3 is CASVPRGWNNEQYF. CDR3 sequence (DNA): TGTGCCAGCGTGCCCAGGGGATGGAACAATGAGCAGTACTTC.

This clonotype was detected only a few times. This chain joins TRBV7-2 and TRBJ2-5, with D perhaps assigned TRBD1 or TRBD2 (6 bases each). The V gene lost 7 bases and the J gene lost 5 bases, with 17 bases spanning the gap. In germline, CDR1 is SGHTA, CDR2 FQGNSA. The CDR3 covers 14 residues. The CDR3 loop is CASTPTGGGETQYF. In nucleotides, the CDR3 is TGTGCCAGCACCCCAACAGGAGGGGGGGAGACCCAGTACTTC.

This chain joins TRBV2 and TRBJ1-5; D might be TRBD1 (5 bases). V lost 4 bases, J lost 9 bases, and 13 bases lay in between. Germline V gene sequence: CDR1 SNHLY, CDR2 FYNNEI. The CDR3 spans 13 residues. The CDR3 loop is CASSGGRQAPQHF. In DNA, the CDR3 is TGTGCCAGCAGTGGGGGACGGCAAGCGCCCCAGCATTTT.

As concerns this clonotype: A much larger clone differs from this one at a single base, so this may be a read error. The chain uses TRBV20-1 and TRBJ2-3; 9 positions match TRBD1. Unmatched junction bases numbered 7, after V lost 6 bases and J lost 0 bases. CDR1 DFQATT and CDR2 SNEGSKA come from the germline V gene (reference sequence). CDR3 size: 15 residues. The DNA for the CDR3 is TGCAGTGCCGTAACGGGACAGGGAAGCACAGATACGCAGTATTTT. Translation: CSAVTGQGSTDTQYF.

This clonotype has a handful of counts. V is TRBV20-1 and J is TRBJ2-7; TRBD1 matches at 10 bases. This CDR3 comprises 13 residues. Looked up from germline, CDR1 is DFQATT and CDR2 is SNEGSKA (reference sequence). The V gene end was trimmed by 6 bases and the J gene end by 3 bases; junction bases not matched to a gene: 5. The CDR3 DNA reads TGCAGTGCCATTGGACAGGGGGTCTACGAGCAGTACTTC. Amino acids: CSAIGQGVYEQYF.

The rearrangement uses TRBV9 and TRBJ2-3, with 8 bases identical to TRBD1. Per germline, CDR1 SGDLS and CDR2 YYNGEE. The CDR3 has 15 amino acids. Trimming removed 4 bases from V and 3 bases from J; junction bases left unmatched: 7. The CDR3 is CASSPPGQATDTQYF. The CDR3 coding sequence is TGTGCCAGCAGCCCGCCGGGACAGGCTACAGATACGCAGTATTTT.

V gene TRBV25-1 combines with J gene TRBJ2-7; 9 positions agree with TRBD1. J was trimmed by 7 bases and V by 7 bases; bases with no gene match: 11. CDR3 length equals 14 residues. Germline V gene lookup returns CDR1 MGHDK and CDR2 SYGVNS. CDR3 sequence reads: CASNPGTGLNEQYF. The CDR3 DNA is TGTGCCAGCAATCCCGGGACAGGGCTCAATGAGCAGTACTTC.

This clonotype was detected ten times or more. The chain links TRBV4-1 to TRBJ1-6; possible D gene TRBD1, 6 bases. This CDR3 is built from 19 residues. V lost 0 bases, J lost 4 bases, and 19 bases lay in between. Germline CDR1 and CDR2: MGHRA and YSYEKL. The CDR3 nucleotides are TGCGCCAGCAGCCAAGATGTGTTAACAGGGTTTGATTATAATTCACCCCTCCACTTT. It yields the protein CASSQDVLTGFDYNSPLHF.